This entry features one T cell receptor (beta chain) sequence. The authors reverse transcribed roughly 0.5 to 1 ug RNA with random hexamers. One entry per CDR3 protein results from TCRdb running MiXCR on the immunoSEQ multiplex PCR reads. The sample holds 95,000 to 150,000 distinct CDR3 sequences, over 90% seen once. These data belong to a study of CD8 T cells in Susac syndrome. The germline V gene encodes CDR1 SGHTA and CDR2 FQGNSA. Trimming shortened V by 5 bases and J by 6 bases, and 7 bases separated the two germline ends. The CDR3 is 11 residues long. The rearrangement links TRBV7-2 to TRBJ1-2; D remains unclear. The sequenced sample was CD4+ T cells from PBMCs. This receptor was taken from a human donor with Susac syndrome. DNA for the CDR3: TGTGCCAGCAGCCTTTACCATGGCTACACCTTC. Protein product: CASSLYHGYTF. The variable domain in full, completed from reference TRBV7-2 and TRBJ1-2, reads GAGVSQSPSNKVTEKGKDVELRCDPISGHTALYWYRQSLGQGLEFLIYFQGNSAPDKSGLPSDRFSAERTGGSVSTLTIQRTQQEDSAVYLCASSLYHGYTFGSGTRLTVV.